Reported below is one TCR beta chain. What it binds is unknown. CDR3 length: 16 amino acids. Germline V CDR1 and CDR2: MNHNY, SVGAGI (reference sequence). V lost 0 bases, J lost 2 bases, and 11 bases lay in between. The data belong to a study of cytomegalovirus exposure and HLA in healthy donors. This table comes from immunoSEQ multiplex PCR, and its TCRdb copy is limited to in-frame clones, with some not included. The sample includes fewer than 100,000 clones, roughly 93% of them seen just once. Study observations and caveats: In a later analysis, first-cohort TCR clusters were found to tend to co-occur in the 130 or so validation repertoires. It was 160 or so TCR beta chains that were listed as cytomegalovirus-associated.

Sequencing was done on a sample of PBMCs. V is TRBV6-6 and J is TRBJ2-1; maybe TRBD1 (5 bases). This TCR came from a man aged 25-45 years in good health and CMV-seronegative. The CDR3 bases are TGTGCCAGCAGTTACTCACAGGTGGCCCCCTACAATGAGCAGTTCTTC. This sequence encodes CASSYSQVAPYNEQFF.